The 2 T cell receptor beta chains reported below all come from one sample, sequenced in a study of CD8 T cells in ankylosing spondylitis. TCRdb reprocessed the 5' RACE reads with MiXCR, giving one entry per CDR3 protein. The table records around 210,000 distinct CDR3 sequences, less than 9.5% of them present only once. The sample comprised blood, either unsorted or a sorted T cell fraction (not recorded which). The receptor source for this set is a female donor with ankylosing spondylitis or in good health (not recorded which).

This clonotype was observed many times. The chain is built from TRBV28 and TRBJ2-1; possibly TRBD1 or TRBD2 for D (5 bases each). This CDR3 spans 15 amino acids. Trimming took off 7 bases at V and 7 bases at J, with 20 bases between the two ends. Per the germline V gene, CDR1 is MDHEN and CDR2 is SYDVKM. CDR3 sequence (DNA): TGTGCCAGCAATACTCCAGGATGGGGGAAGAATGAGCAGTTCTTC. Protein sequence: CASNTPGWGKNEQFF.

This clonotype occurred many times. The genes are TRBV20-1 and TRBJ1-5, with TRBD1 matching over 8 bases. J gave up 0 bases and V 3 bases, and 4 bases lay outside the gene matches. Germline values: CDR1 DFQATT, CDR2 SNEGSKA (reference sequence). The CDR3 has 15 residues. In DNA form, the CDR3 reads TGCAGTGCTAGCCGGGACAGGCTTAGCAATCAGCCCCAGCATTTT. The encoded protein is CSASRDRLSNQPQHF.